The entry below describes one T cell receptor (beta chain). This record comes from a study of early T cells in non-severe SARS-CoV-2 infection. TCRdb reprocessed the 5' RACE reads via MiXCR and lists one record per CDR3 protein. The data hold 60,000 or so distinct CDR3 sequences, with around 12% observed a single time. Germline CDR1 and CDR2: KGHSH and LQKENI. Trimming cost V 3 bases and J 8 bases, with 16 bases left between them. This CDR3 has 14 residues. The specimen was whole blood, collected at baseline. This receptor was identified in an adult who was a healthcare worker with PCR-confirmed SARS-CoV-2 infection or an uninfected control (not recorded which). This chain connects TRBV18 to TRBJ1-1, with D uncertain. Here the CDR3 DNA reads TGTGCCAGCTCACCCGACCGTATTACCGGGGAAGCTTTCTTT. Amino acid sequence: CASSPDRITGEAFF. Supplemented by reference TRBV18 and TRBJ1-1, the full variable domain reads NAGVMQNPRHLVRRRGQEARLRCSPMKGHSHVYWYRQLPEEGLKFMVYLQKENIIDESGMPKERFSAEFPKEGPSILRIQQVVRGDSAAYFCASSPDRITGEAFFGQGTRLTVV.